This entry is about one T cell receptor beta chain. No cognate antigen has been identified for it. The input lacks base qualities; no much larger clone sits a single base away. Collaborating institutions collected whole blood in K2EDTA tubes following their own protocols. Collaborator samples were shipped for TCRbeta analysis as frozen whole blood, isolated PBMCs, or DNA extracted from either sample type. These data come from a study of blood T cell repertoires in COVID-19 (dated by TCRdb to 2018 to 2021). About the investigation overall: Samples covering the acute and convalescent phases of COVID-19 were provided by collaborators in the United States, Italy and Spain. The material from the prospective study consisted of cDNA or gDNA derived from T cells, B-cell-depleted T cells, or PBMCs. Subjects who had been exposed to COVID-19, were actively infected with it, or had recovered from it provided the deeply sampled blood TCRbeta repertoires that made up the dataset. A freely available public database, intended as a resource for researchers studying the immune response to SARS-CoV-2, is where the repertoires were released. Samples were obtained from the ongoing ImmuneRACE study (first 160 participants) and from 950 to 1,500 subjects provided by 6 global collaborators. The sample metadata nearly always contained a de-identified subject ID, COVID-19 status, age in years and sex. Where available, HLA class I and class II types were taken from metadata supplied by the sample provider and were not determined by assay-based typing.

Broader findings and caveats from the paper: The quantity of clinical and demographic metadata differed by source and by participant and was supplied without curation.

TCRbeta CDR3 regions were amplified from genomic DNA by means of the immunoSEQ Assay, a bias-controlled multiplex PCR. The paper's data handling went like this. The number of nucleated cells in each sample was estimated from the amplification of reference gene primers within the assay. Sequence reads were collapsed and filtered to measure the absolute abundance of every unique TCRbeta CDR3 rearrangement. Productive Simpson clonality was computed per sample as the square root of Simpson's diversity index over productive rearrangements. The immuneACCESS repertoire file appears here via TCRdb, limited to in-frame rearrangements. These files lack a portion of the clones; in checked studies, under half of the deficit traces to unresolved V genes, and the cause of the others is not known. V, J and clone size are taken as reported in that table, and D and trimming were inferred from the DNA itself. Within this sample are under 200,000 clones, with around 87% of them counted one time only. The ten largest clonotypes hold 2% to 3% of the sample.

CDR1 LNHDA and CDR2 SQIVND were looked up in the germline V gene (reference sequence). V trim: 3 bases; J trim: 6 bases; unmatched bases: 7. The cysteine opens and the phenylalanine closes a CDR3 of 15 amino acids. The DNA shown is the 45-base CDR3, in frame from base 1. The receptor was isolated from a man aged 40-49 years with active or convalescent COVID-19. Material for sequencing was peripheral blood. The chain is made from TRBV19 and TRBJ1-5, and 8 junction bases match TRBD1. The DNA sequence follows: TGTGCCAGTAGTATCTTCAGGGGGCCTCCTCAGCCCCAGCATTTT. Translated, it gives CASSIFRGPPQPQHF.